The 25 T cell receptor beta chains reported below all come from one sample, sequenced in a study of blood T cell repertoires in COVID-19. Sequencing used immunoSEQ multiplex PCR; TCRdb keeps in-frame clones, though not all of them. In the table there are about 200,000 clones, 80% to 90% of which are singletons. Sequencing was carried out using peripheral blood. The origin of the receptors is a woman aged 70-85 years with acute or convalescent COVID-19.

The rearrangement links TRBV4-2 to TRBJ1-5, with 8 bases lining up with TRBD1. The CDR3 has 19 amino acids. Germline CDR1 is LGHNA and CDR2 is YNFKEQ. The V gene end was trimmed by 1 base and the J gene end by 9 bases; junction bases not matched to a gene: 20. CDR3 loop: CASSQGEGAGQGNLGPQHF. In DNA, the CDR3 is TGTGCCAGCAGCCAAGGGGAAGGGGCAGGACAGGGCAACTTGGGGCCCCAGCATTTT.

This clone came up a few times. The chain joins TRBV11-3 to TRBJ2-7; 7 bases are shared with TRBD1. With V trimmed by 5 bases and J by 1 base, 14 bases remained unmatched. The CDR3 consists of 17 residues. Looked up from germline, CDR1 is SGHNT and CDR2 is YENEEA. In DNA form, the CDR3 reads TGTGCCAGCAGCCCATCGACAGGGTTAGGGGTTTCCTACGAGCAGTACTTC. This encodes CASSPSTGLGVSYEQYF. Filled out from reference TRBV11-3 and TRBJ2-7, the complete variable domain reads EAGVVQSPRYKIIEKKQPVAFWCNPISGHNTLYWYLQNLGQGPELLIRYENEEAVDDSQLPKDRFSAERLKGVDSTLKIQPAELGDSAVYLCASSPSTGLGVSYEQYFGPGTRLTVT.

The rearrangement joins TRBV4-1 to TRBJ2-3, with TRBD2 matching 16 bases. The V gene's germline CDR1 is MGHRA and CDR2 YSYEKL. This CDR3 is built from 20 residues. Germline trimming cut 0 bases from V and 5 bases from J; bases unmatched to any gene: 11. The DNA of the CDR3 is TGCGCCAGCAGCCAAGATCCGGGACTAGCGGGAGGGCCATGGGGAGATACGCAGTATTTT. Its translation is CASSQDPGLAGGPWGDTQYF.

V usage is TRBV12-1 and J usage is TRBJ1-3; the tabulated D call, TRBD1, remains unverified against the DNA. TRBV12-1 is noted as a pseudogene. The CDR3 runs 17 residues. The CDR3 loop reads CASSCTGGEWSGNTIYF. The CDR3 region has the DNA TGTGCCAGCAGCTGCACAGGGGGCGAGTGGTCTGGAAACACCATATATTTT.

This chain links TRBV2 with TRBJ2-7; D gene unclear. The V gene's germline CDR1 is SNHLY and CDR2 FYNNEI. Trimming cost V 3 bases and J 8 bases, with 11 bases left between them. The CDR3 consists of 12 residues. CDR3: CASSDGPHKQYF. CDR3 bases: TGTGCCAGCAGTGATGGCCCCCACAAGCAGTACTTC.

The table lists this clone with a few counts. This chain joins TRBV11-3 and TRBJ2-2, with D possibly TRBD2 on 6 matching bases. CDR3 size: 17 residues. From germline, CDR1 is SGHNT and CDR2 YENEEA. With 1 base removed from V and 5 bases from J, the gap between germline ends came to 17 bases. The CDR3 nucleotides read TGTGCCAGCAGCTTAGGGGGACTTTTGCCTCGGACCGGGGAGCTGTTTTTT. Translation: CASSLGGLLPRTGELFF.

The genes are TRBV5-1 and TRBJ2-2; D is unclear. This CDR3 contains 15 residues. With 0 bases removed from V and 1 base from J, the gap between germline ends came to 7 bases. In germline, CDR1 is SGHRS, CDR2 YFSETQ. For the CDR3, the DNA is TGCGCCAGCAGCTTGGGGTCGGTGAACACCGGGGAGCTGTTTTTT. It codes for CASSLGSVNTGELFF.

The sample holds a few counts of this clone. CDR3 bases: TGTGCCAGCAGCGCCCGACAGGGGAGTCAGCCCCAGCATTTT. It is translated as CASSARQGSQPQHF. The gene calls are TRBV7-2 and TRBJ1-5, with 8 nucleotides matching TRBD1. Trimming took 5 bases from V and 6 from J; bases not matched to a gene: 6. CDR3 length equals 14 residues. Germline V gene data show CDR1 as SGHTA and CDR2 as FQGNSA.

The chain links TRBV4-1 to TRBJ2-3; 12 nucleotides match TRBD2. The length of the CDR3 is 15 residues. The germline V gene has CDR1 MGHRA and CDR2 YSYEKL. The ends lost 5 bases at V and 6 bases at J; junction bases unmatched: 6. In DNA, the CDR3 is TGCGCCAGCAGCGACCGACTAGCGGGAGCGGATACGCAGTATTTT. This codes for CASSDRLAGADTQYF.

The J gene is TRBJ1-4, the V gene TRBV5-1; TRBD1 might be the D (6 bases). V shed 1 base and J shed 7 bases, with 14 bases lying between them. This CDR3 region has 15 residues. Germline V gene lookup returns CDR1 SGHRS and CDR2 YFSETQ. The chain's CDR3 is CASSLSGAEGEKLFF. CDR3 bases: TGCGCCAGCAGCTTGTCAGGGGCAGAAGGTGAAAAACTGTTTTTT. Full variable domain (rest looked up from reference TRBV5-1 and TRBJ1-4): KAGVTQTPRYLIKTRGQQVTLSCSPISGHRSVSWYQQTPGQGLQFLFEYFSETQRNKGNFPGRFSGRQFSNSRSEMNVSTLELGDSALYLCASSLSGAEGEKLFFGSGTQLSVL.

The V gene is TRBV5-4, the J gene TRBJ2-1; D is perhaps TRBD1 (5 bases). V lost 0 bases, J lost 9 bases, and 10 bases lay in between. Germline V gene lookup returns CDR1 SGHNT and CDR2 YYREEE (reference sequence). The CDR3 loop spans 13 amino acids. CDR3 loop: CASSLEFGAEQFF. The CDR3 nucleotides are TGTGCCAGCAGCTTGGAGTTTGGGGCTGAGCAGTTCTTC.

The J gene is TRBJ2-1, the V gene TRBV24-1; 7 bases are a match to TRBD2. The CDR3 runs to 16 residues. The junction had 6 bases not matched to a gene; V was cut back by 3 bases and J by 2 bases. Germline CDR1 reads KGHDR; CDR2 reads SFDVKD. The CDR3 spells CATSDATSVTYNEQFF. The CDR3 region has the DNA TGTGCCACCAGTGATGCCACTAGCGTGACCTACAATGAGCAGTTCTTC.

This clone has more than one count but fewer than ten. For the CDR3, the DNA is TGTGCCAGCAGCGCATCCGGGACAGGGGGTTTTGATACGCAGTATTTT. This sequence encodes CASSASGTGGFDTQYF. The chain uses TRBV9 and TRBJ2-3; 11 bases are a match to TRBD1. Trimming cost V 3 bases and J 6 bases; bases outside gene matches: 9. The CDR3 is 16 amino acids. Germline CDR1 is SGDLS and CDR2 is YYNGEE.

V and J are TRBV28 and TRBJ2-5, with 14 bases aligning to TRBD2. Germline CDR1 and CDR2: MDHEN and SYDVKM. The CDR3 consists of 17 residues. V dropped 4 bases and J dropped 5; count of bases not matched to a gene: 9. Here the CDR3 reads CASSSGTSGRGSETQYF. Written as DNA, the CDR3 is TGTGCCAGCAGTTCCGGGACTAGCGGGAGAGGGAGTGAGACCCAGTACTTC.

The CDR3 loop reads CASRETNRVPNSPLHF. The CDR3 DNA reads as TGTGCCAGCAGGGAAACTAACAGGGTGCCCAATTCACCCCTCCACTTT. The chain joins TRBV6-1 to TRBJ1-6, with D perhaps matching TRBD1 (6 bases). The ends were cut back, 6 bases at V and 7 bases at J, with 19 bases in the middle. CDR1 is MNHNS and CDR2 is SASEGT in the germline V gene. CDR3 length: 16 residues.

The chain recombines TRBV15 with TRBJ1-5; D is unclear. The CDR3 has 12 residues. The V end was cut by 0 bases, the J end by 16 bases, with 13 bases between. Per the germline V gene, CDR1 is LNHNV and CDR2 is YYDKDF (reference sequence). The CDR3 DNA follows: TGTGCCACCAGCAGAGATGCGGCACCCTCACATTTT. Translated, it gives CATSRDAAPSHF.

This clone was detected only once. V is TRBV29-1 and J is TRBJ2-7; D is possibly TRBD1 (5 bases). This CDR3 region has 12 residues. Germline CDR1 is SQVTM and CDR2 is ANQGSEA. With 4 bases removed from V and 1 base from J, the gap between germline ends came to 8 bases. As DNA, the CDR3 is TGCAGCGTTGCGCAGGGATCCTACGAGCAGTACTTC. It codes for CSVAQGSYEQYF.

For the CDR3, the DNA is TGTGCCAGCAGTTACTCAGGGGCGGCGGGAGATCTAGGCTACGAGCAGTACTTC. As protein: CASSYSGAAGDLGYEQYF. V and J are TRBV27 and TRBJ2-7, with D perhaps matching TRBD2 (7 bases). The CDR3 covers 18 residues. Trimming removed 4 bases from V and 3 bases from J, with 25 bases in between. Germline loops: CDR1 MNHEY, CDR2 SMNVEV (reference sequence).

The chain is built from TRBV10-1 and TRBJ2-1; 10 bases fit TRBD1. Trimming took 0 bases from V and 8 from J; bases not matched to a gene: 1. CDR1 and CDR2 (germline): WNHNN, SYGVQD (reference sequence). The CDR3 totals 14 residues. DNA of the CDR3: TGCGCCAGCAGTGAGTCGGGGACAGGGGATGAGCAGTTCTTC. It codes for CASSESGTGDEQFF.

This clone was found once. V gene TRBV7-9 combines with J gene TRBJ1-2, with D possibly being TRBD1 (6 bases). The CDR3 has 13 amino acids. The V and J ends lost 3 bases and 6 bases respectively, with 11 bases between them. The germline gives CDR1 SEHNR, CDR2 FQNEAQ (reference sequence). The CDR3 loop reads CASSFGRGDGYTF. The DNA of the CDR3 is TGTGCCAGCAGCTTCGGCAGGGGTGATGGCTACACCTTC.

The chain recombines TRBV7-2 with TRBJ2-1, with 7 nucleotides matching TRBD2. The V gene end was trimmed by 1 base and the J gene end by 5 bases; junction bases not matched to a gene: 8. The CDR3 runs to 16 residues. Germline V gene sequence: CDR1 SGHTA, CDR2 FQGNSA. CDR3 sequence reads: CASSLGGGRTHNEQFF. In DNA, the CDR3 is TGTGCCAGCAGCTTAGGGGGCGGGAGAACACACAATGAGCAGTTCTTC.

This clone was counted a single time. The chain is built from TRBV14 and TRBJ2-2, with D possibly being TRBD1 (5 bases). CDR1 is SGHDN and CDR2 is FVKESK in the germline V gene. This CDR3 is built from 16 residues. Deletions cut 4 bases from V and 0 bases from J, with 12 bases between. CDR3 sequence reads: CASSPLDSANTGELFF. The CDR3 DNA sequence: TGTGCCAGCAGCCCCCTCGACAGCGCGAACACCGGGGAGCTGTTTTTT.

V is TRBV5-5 and J is TRBJ1-4; TRBD1 agrees at 8 bases. Germline values: CDR1 SGHKS, CDR2 YYEKEE (reference sequence). The CDR3 loop spans 14 amino acids. V lost 4 bases, J lost 8 bases, and 7 bases stayed unmatched. The CDR3 DNA is TGTGCCAGCAGCCCATGGACAGGGAGCGAAAAACTGTTTTTT. This translates into CASSPWTGSEKLFF.

The chain joins TRBV5-1 to TRBJ2-7; no reliable D call. CDR1 and CDR2 from the germline V gene are SGHRS and YFSETQ. V was shortened by 4 bases and J by 2 bases, with 7 bases between the two germline ends. This CDR3 region has 12 residues. The DNA of the CDR3 is TGCGCCAGCAGCGAACCAGCCTACGAGCAGTACTTC. Translation gives CASSEPAYEQYF.

V usage is TRBV5-1 and J usage is TRBJ2-2; TRBD1 aligns across 11 bases. The CDR3 totals 15 residues. With V trimmed by 4 bases and J by 9 bases, 8 bases remained unmatched. Germline V gene data show CDR1 as SGHRS and CDR2 as YFSETQ. The CDR3 is CASSVPDRGRRELFF. CDR3 nucleotides: TGCGCCAGCAGCGTCCCGGACAGGGGGCGACGGGAGCTGTTTTTT.